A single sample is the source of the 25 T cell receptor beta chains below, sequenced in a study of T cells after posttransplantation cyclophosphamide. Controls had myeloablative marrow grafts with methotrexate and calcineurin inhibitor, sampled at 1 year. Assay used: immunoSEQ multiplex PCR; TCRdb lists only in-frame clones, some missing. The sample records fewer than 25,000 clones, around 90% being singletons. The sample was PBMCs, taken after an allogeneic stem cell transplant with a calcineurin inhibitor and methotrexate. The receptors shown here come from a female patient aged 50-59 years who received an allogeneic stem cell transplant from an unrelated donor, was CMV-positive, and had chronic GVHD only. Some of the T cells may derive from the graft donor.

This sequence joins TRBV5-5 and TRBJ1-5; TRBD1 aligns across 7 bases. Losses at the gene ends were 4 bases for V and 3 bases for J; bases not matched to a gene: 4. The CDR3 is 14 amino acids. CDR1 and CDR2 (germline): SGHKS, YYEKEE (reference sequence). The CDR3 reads CASSVTGYNQPQHF. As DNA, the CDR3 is TGTGCCAGCAGCGTGACAGGGTACAATCAGCCCCAGCATTTT.

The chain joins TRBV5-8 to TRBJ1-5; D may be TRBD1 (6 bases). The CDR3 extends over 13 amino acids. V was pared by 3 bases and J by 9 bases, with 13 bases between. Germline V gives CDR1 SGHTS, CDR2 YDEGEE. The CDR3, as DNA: TGTGCCAGCAGCTCAGGGGCTTTGGGGCCCCAGCATTTT. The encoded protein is CASSSGALGPQHF. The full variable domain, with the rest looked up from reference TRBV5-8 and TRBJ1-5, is EAGVTQSPTHLIKTRGQQATLRCSPISGHTSVYWYQQALGLGLQFLLWYDEGEERNRGNFPPRFSGRQFPNYSSELNVNALELEDSALYLCASSSGALGPQHFGDGTRLSIL.

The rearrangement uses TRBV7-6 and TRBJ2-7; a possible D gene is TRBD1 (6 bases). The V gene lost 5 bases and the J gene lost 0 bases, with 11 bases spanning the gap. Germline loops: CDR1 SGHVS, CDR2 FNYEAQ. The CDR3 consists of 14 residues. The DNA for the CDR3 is TGTGCCAGCAGCCAAACAGGGTACTCCTACGAGCAGTACTTC. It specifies CASSQTGYSYEQYF.

This CDR3 reads CAISPGTRASSYNEQFF. CDR3 DNA: TGTGCCATCAGTCCCGGGACTCGCGCGAGCTCCTACAATGAGCAGTTCTTC. The rearrangement links TRBV10-3 to TRBJ2-1, with D perhaps matching TRBD2 (6 bases). The germline gives CDR1 ENHRY, CDR2 SYGVKD. The length of the CDR3 is 17 residues. Trimming stripped 5 bases from V and 0 bases from J, with 17 bases between.

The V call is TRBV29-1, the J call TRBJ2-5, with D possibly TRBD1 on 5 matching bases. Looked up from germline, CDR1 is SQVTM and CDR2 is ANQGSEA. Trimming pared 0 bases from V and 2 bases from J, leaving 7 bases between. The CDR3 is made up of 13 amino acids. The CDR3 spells CSVEEQAQETQYF. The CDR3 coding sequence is TGCAGCGTTGAAGAACAGGCTCAAGAGACCCAGTACTTC.

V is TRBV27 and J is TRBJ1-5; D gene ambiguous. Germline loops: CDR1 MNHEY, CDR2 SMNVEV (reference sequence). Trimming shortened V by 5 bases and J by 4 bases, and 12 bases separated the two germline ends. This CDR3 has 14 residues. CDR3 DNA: TGTGCCAGCAGTCCGCTCGGAGGGAATCAGCCCCAGCATTTT. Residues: CASSPLGGNQPQHF.

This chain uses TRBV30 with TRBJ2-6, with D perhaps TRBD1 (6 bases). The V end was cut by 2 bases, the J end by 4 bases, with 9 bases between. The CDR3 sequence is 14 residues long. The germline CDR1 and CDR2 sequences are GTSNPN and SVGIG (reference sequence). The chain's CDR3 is CAWSWGRGANVLTF. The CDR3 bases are TGTGCCTGGAGTTGGGGGCGCGGGGCCAACGTCCTGACTTTC.

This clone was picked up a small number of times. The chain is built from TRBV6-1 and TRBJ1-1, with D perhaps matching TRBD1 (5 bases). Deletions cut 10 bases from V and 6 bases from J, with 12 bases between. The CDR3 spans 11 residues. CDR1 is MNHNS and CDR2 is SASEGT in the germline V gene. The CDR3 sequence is CATSQGSEAFF. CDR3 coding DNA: TGTGCCACCTCGCAGGGCTCTGAAGCTTTCTTT.

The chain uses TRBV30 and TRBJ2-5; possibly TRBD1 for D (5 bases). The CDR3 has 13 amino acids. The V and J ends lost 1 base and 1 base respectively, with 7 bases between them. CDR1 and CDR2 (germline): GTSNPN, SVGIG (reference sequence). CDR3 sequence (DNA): TGTGCCTGGAGTGGACAGATCCAAGAGACCCAGTACTTC. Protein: CAWSGQIQETQYF. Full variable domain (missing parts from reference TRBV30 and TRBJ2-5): SQTIHQWPATLVQPVGSPLSLECTVEGTSNPNLYWYRQAAGRGLQLLFYSVGIGQISSEVPQNLSASRPQDRQFILSSKKLLLSDSGFYLCAWSGQIQETQYFGPGTRLLVL.

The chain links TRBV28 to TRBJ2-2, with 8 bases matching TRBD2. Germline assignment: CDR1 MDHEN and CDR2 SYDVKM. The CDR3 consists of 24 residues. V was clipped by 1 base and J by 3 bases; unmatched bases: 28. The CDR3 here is CASSLSGPFNSGSIPHRDTGELFF. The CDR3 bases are TGTGCCAGCAGTTTATCCGGGCCTTTCAACAGCGGGAGTATCCCCCATCGGGACACCGGGGAGCTGTTTTTT.

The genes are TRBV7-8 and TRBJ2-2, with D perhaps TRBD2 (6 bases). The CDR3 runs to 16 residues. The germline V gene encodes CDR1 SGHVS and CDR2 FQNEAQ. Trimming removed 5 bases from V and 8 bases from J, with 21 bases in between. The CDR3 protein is CASSRAEGRFSGELFF. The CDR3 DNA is TGTGCCAGCAGCCGAGCGGAGGGCCGGTTCTCGGGGGAGCTGTTTTTT.

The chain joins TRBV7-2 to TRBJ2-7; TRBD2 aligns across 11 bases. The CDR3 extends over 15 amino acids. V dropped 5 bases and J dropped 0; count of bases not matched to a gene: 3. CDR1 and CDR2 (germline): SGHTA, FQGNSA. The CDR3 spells CASSNSGRASYEQYF. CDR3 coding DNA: TGTGCCAGCAGCAATAGCGGGAGGGCCTCCTACGAGCAGTACTTC.

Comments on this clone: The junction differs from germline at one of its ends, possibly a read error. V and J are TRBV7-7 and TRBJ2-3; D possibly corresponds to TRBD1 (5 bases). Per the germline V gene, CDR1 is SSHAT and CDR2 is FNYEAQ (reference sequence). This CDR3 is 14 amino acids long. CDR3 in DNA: TGTGCTAGCAGCTTAAGTTCAGGGTCGGATACGCAGTATTTT. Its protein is CASSLSSGSDTQYF.

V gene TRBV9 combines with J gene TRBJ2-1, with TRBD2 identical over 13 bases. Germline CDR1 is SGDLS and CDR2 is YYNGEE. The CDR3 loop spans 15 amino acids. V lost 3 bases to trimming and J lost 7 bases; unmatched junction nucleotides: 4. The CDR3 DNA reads TGTGCCAGCAGCGCCACTAGCGGGAGGGTTAATGAGCAGTTCTTC. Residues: CASSATSGRVNEQFF.

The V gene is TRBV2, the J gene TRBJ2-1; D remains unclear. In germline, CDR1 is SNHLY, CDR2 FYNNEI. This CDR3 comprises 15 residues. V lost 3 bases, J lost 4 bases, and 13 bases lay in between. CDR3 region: CASSEKTYGYNEQFF. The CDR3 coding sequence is TGTGCCAGCAGTGAGAAGACGTACGGGTACAATGAGCAGTTCTTC.

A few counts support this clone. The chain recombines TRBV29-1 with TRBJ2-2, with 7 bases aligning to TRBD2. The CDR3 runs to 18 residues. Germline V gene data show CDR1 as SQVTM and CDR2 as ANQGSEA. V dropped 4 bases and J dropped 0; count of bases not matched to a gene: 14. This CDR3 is CSVGGLADKLTNTGELFF. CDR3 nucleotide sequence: TGCAGCGTTGGGGGCCTAGCGGATAAACTGACGAACACCGGGGAGCTGTTTTTT.

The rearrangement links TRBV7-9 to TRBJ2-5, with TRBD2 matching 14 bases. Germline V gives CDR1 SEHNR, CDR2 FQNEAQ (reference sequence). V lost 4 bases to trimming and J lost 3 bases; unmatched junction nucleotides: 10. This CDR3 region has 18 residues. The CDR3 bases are TGTGCCAGCAGCTCGGCCTACTCGGGACTAGCGGGAGAAGAGACCCAGTACTTC. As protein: CASSSAYSGLAGEETQYF.

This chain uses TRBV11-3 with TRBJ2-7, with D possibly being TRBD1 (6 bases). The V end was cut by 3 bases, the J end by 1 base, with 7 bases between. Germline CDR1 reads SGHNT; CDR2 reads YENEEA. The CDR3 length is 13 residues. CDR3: CASSLQGSYEQYF. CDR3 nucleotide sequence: TGTGCCAGCAGCTTGCAGGGGTCCTACGAGCAGTACTTC.

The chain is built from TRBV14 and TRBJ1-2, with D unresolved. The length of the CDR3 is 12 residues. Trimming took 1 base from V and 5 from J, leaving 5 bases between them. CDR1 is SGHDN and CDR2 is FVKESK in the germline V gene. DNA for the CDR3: TGTGCCAGCAGCCAAGTACTATATGGCTACACCTTC. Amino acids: CASSQVLYGYTF.

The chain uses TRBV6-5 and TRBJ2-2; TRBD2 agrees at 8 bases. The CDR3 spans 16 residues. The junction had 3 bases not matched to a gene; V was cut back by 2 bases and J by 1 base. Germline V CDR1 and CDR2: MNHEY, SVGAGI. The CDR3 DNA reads TGTGCCAGCAGTTACCTCAGCGGGAGGAACACCGGGGAGCTGTTTTTT. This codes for CASSYLSGRNTGELFF.

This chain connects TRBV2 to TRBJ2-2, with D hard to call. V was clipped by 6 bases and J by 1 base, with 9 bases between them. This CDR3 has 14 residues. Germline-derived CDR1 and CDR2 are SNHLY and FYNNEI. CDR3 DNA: TGTGCCAGCAGCCCCAGACAGAACACCGGGGAGCTGTTTTTT. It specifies CASSPRQNTGELFF.

The CDR3 bases are TGCGCCAGCAGTCAATCGTCACAGGGGGGAGGGGCCGGGGAGCTGTTTTTT. This codes for CASSQSSQGGGAGELFF. The chain has TRBV23-1 and TRBJ2-2, with TRBD1 as a possible D gene (8 bases). TRBV23-1 counts as an open reading frame of uncertain function. The V gene lost 0 bases and the J gene lost 6 bases, with 17 bases spanning the gap. The CDR3 spans 17 residues.

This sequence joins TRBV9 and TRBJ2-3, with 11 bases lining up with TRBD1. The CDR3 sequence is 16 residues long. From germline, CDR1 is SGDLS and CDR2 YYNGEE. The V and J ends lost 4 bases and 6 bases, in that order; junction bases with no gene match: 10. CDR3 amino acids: CASSLPRDRGTDTQYF. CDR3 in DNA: TGTGCCAGCAGCCTACCTCGGGACAGGGGGACCGATACGCAGTATTTT. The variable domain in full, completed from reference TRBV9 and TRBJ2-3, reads DSGVTQTPKHLITATGQRVTLRCSPRSGDLSVYWYQQSLDQGLQFLIQYYNGEERAKGNILERFSAQQFPDLHSELNLSSLELGDSALYFCASSLPRDRGTDTQYFGPGTRLTVL.

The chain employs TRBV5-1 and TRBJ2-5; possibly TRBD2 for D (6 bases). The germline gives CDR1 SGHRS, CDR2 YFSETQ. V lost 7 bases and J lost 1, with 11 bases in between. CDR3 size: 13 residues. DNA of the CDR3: TGCGCCAGCGGCCTCGGGGGCCAAGAGACCCAGTACTTC. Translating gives CASGLGGQETQYF.

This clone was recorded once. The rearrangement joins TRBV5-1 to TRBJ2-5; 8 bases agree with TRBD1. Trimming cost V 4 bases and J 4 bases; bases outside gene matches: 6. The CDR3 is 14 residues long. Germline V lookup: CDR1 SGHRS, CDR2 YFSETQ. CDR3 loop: CASSPGQARETQYF. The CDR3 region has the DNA TGCGCCAGCAGCCCGGGACAGGCCCGAGAGACCCAGTACTTC.